Sequencing of this T cell receptor (beta chain) was carried out in a study of T-cell memory formation after mild COVID-19. This clonotype was counted many times. The antigen is undetermined. Between the trimmed V and J ends, which lost 2 bases and 0 bases, there was a span of 8 bases. This CDR3 comprises 15 residues. In germline, CDR1 is SGDLS, CDR2 YYNGEE. Study-level results: Whereas later expanders leaned CD4+, clones contracting day 15 to 85 showed a balanced CD4/CD8 makeup. Cross-reactive memory seemingly joined, as some responding clones were found in pre-infection memory.

5'RACE primed from the constant segment yielded TCR alpha and TCR beta cDNA libraries bearing sample barcodes and UMIs. TCRdb reprocessed the 5' RACE reads with MiXCR, giving one entry per CDR3 protein. This table holds fewer than 550,000 distinct CDR3 sequences, about 20% found once. The chain joins TRBV9 to TRBJ2-2; D is perhaps TRBD2 (6 bases). The clonotype was recovered from an adult woman who had mild COVID-19 (a few samples of this study predate the infection). Cell type and time point are not known. Sequenced material: PBMCs or a T cell subset sorted from them (not recorded which). CDR3 region: CASSVGGTNTGELFF. The CDR3 DNA reads TGTGCCAGCAGCGTCGGCGGGACGAACACCGGGGAGCTGTTTTTT.